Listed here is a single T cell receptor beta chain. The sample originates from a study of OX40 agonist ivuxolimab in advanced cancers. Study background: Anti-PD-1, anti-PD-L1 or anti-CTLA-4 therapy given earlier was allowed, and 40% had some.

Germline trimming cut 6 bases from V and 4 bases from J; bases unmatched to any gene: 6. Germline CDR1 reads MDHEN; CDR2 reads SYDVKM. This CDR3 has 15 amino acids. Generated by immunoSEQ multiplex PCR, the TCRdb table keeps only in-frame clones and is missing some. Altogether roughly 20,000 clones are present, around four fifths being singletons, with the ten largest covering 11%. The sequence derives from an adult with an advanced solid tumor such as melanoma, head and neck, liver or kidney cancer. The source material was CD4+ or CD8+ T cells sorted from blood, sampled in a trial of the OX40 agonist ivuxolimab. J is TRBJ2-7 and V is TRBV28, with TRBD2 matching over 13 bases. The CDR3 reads CASRGTSGNSYEQYF. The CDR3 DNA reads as TGTGCCAGCAGGGGGACTAGCGGGAATAGTTACGAGCAGTACTTC.